The 9 T cell receptor beta chains in this list originate from one sample, sequenced in a study of chemoradiotherapy in HPV16-positive cancers (dated by TCRdb to 2022 to 2024). Receptor amplification or capture employed the immunoSEQ multiplex PCR assay. TCRdb carries this immuneACCESS record with in-frame sequences only. Its versions omit some clonotypes, under half of them owing to an unresolved V gene in the studies checked, with the rest unexplained. The sample table contains 15,000 or so clones; only one count was recorded for around three quarters of them. The leading ten clones occupy less than 9.5% of the sample. The source material was tumor tissue, sampled from a patient who underwent chemoradiotherapy. The receptors were gathered from a human donor with HPV-associated anogenital cancer.

The rearrangement joins TRBV5-1 to TRBJ2-1; D may match TRBD1 or TRBD2 (5 bases each). The CDR3 loop spans 14 amino acids. The germline CDR1 and CDR2 sequences are SGHRS and YFSETQ. Trimming took off 0 bases at V and 4 bases at J, with 8 bases between the two ends. Here the CDR3 reads CASSLGDRYNEQFF. The CDR3, as DNA: TGCGCCAGCAGCTTGGGGGACCGGTACAATGAGCAGTTCTTC.

V gene TRBV15 combines with J gene TRBJ2-3; 10 positions agree with TRBD2. CDR1 is LNHNV, CDR2 YYDKDF, per germline (reference sequence). The trim removed 6 bases at V and 8 bases at J, leaving 11 bases unmatched. This CDR3 has 15 residues. As DNA, the CDR3 is TGTGCCACCAGGGCTAGCGGGGGATTGGACGGTACGCAGTATTTT. This sequence encodes CATRASGGLDGTQYF.

V gene TRBV19 combines with J gene TRBJ1-3; 9 positions agree with TRBD1. The CDR3 extends over 17 amino acids. Germline trimming cut 3 bases from V and 0 bases from J; bases unmatched to any gene: 6. Germline V gives CDR1 LNHDA, CDR2 SQIVND (reference sequence). For the CDR3, the DNA is TGTGCCAGTAGTATGGGGGACAGGGAAGACTCTGGAAACACCATATATTTT. It specifies CASSMGDREDSGNTIYF.

This chain joins TRBV6-5 and TRBJ2-7; the D gene could be TRBD1 or TRBD2 (5 bases each). The CDR3 loop spans 14 amino acids. Trimming removed 0 bases at V and 6 bases at J, with 12 bases between. The germline V gene encodes CDR1 MNHEY and CDR2 SVGAGI. CDR3 sequence (DNA): TGTGCCAGCAGTTACTCGAAGGGGACCTCCGAGCAGTACTTC. This sequence encodes CASSYSKGTSEQYF.

The chain recombines TRBV21-1 with TRBJ2-6. TRBV21-1 is tagged as a pseudogene. There are 18 residues in the CDR3. The CDR3 region is CASSIPLGNLSGANVLTF. The DNA of the CDR3 is TGTGCCAGCAGCATACCACTGGGTAACCTCTCTGGGGCCAACGTCCTGACTTTC.

This chain links TRBV30 with TRBJ2-1; D unresolved. Per germline, CDR1 GTSNPN and CDR2 SVGIG (reference sequence). Trimming took off 0 bases at V and 3 bases at J, with 3 bases between the two ends. The CDR3 has 12 residues. Here the CDR3 DNA reads TGTGCCTGGAGTGTCGTCTACAATGAGCAGTTCTTC. Protein product: CAWSVVYNEQFF.

This clone was picked up one time. V and J are TRBV6-5 and TRBJ1-6; D not certain. The CDR3 loop spans 14 amino acids. Germline assignment: CDR1 MNHEY and CDR2 SVGAGI. Between the trimmed V and J ends, which lost 8 bases and 5 bases, there was a span of 13 bases. The CDR3 nucleotides read TGTGCCAGCTCCACCCTTATAGATAATTCACCCCTCCACTTT. Translated, it gives CASSTLIDNSPLHF.

V is TRBV19 and J is TRBJ2-7; unclear D gene. CDR3 length equals 16 residues. Germline assignment: CDR1 LNHDA and CDR2 SQIVND (reference sequence). V dropped 1 base and J dropped 0 bases, with 13 bases sitting between them. The CDR3 sequence is CASSIVPTLSSYEQYF. DNA of the CDR3: TGTGCCAGTAGTATAGTTCCCACCTTATCCTCCTACGAGCAGTACTTC.

The rearrangement uses TRBV9 and TRBJ1-5, with no clear D. Per the germline V gene, CDR1 is SGDLS and CDR2 is YYNGEE. V was pared by 0 bases and J by 3 bases, with 10 bases between. The CDR3 has 15 amino acids. In DNA, the CDR3 is TGTGCCAGCAGCGTAGCTGGCGGCTTCAATCAGCCCCAGCATTTT. Translated, it gives CASSVAGGFNQPQHF.